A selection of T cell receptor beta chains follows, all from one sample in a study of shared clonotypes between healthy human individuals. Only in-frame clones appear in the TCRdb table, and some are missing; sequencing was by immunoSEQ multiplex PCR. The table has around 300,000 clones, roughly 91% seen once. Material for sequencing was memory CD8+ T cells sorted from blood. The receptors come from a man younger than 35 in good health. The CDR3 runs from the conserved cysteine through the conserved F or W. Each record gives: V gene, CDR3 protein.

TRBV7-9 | CASSPDANTEAFF
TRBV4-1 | CASSLRVSTDTQYF
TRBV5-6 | CASSLAQPQETGLNTEAFF
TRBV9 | CASSPGTGRTREQYF
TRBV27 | CASSLLVRGGLHYGYTF
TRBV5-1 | CASSLELDRGDTQYF
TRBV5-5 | CASSLDTTNYGYTF
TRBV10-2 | CASSGSDSGGALNEKLFF
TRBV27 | CASSLSRGYEQYF
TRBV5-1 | CASSSLMGDPNSSGANVLTF
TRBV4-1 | CASSRQQGAEAFF
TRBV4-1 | CASSQEEDSYEKLFF
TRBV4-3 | CASSPTFATNEKLFF
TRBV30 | CACAGGPNEQFF
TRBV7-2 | CASRTYTMETQYF
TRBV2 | CASRGTGDLATNEKLFF
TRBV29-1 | CSLIGTSGGRETQYF
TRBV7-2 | CASSLSSGAGADTQYF
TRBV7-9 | CASSFGVTTYEQYF
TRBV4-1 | CASSQEGNSPLHF
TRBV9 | CASSGAGGIADTQYF
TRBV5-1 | CASRSGSGVFEQYF
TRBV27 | CASTLHSSGATDTQYF
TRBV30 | CAWSVGSTSTDTQYF
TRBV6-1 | CASSEYGGAPFYNEQFF
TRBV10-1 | CASSEIAGGPAEQFF
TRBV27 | CASSLTGGIETQYF
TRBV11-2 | CASSFGTGYYEQYF
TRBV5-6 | CASSQGLQGGYGYTF
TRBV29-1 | CSVETGAGYEQYF
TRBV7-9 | CASRTYNPEAFF
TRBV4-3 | CASSLGQGRYEQYF
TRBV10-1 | CASLRPAGTYNEQFF
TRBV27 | CASSLETGDGYTF
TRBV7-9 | CASSFGGTEQFF
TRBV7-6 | CASSRGLESMHEQYF
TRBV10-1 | CASSEGRLSTREQYF